These 3 T cell receptor beta chains were all obtained from the same sample, sequenced in a study of T cells in Graves' hyperthyroidism and ophthalmopathy. Amplification yielded TCR beta CDR3 regions, with RNA transcripts as the source. The study used the HTBI primer set for a first-round RT-PCR of the TCR CDR3. TCRdb reanalysed the multiplex PCR reads using MiXCR and keeps one entry per CDR3 protein. This sample yields approximately 510,000 distinct CDR3 sequences, of which less than 25% are seen a single time; around 27% belongs to the top ten. The sample consisted of blood. These receptors all stem from a man aged 18 to 30 with Graves' hyperthyroidism.

The chain carries TRBV6-2 or TRBV6-3 and TRBJ2-7; weak D call: TRBD2 (5 bases). V was trimmed by 5 bases and J by 3 bases, leaving 11 bases between them. This CDR3 has 13 amino acids. Germline CDR1 is MNHEY and CDR2 is SVGEGT. The CDR3 protein is CASSLGILYEQYF. The DNA for the CDR3 is TGTGCCAGCAGTCTCGGGATCCTCTACGAGCAGTACTTC.

This clonotype showed up many times. This chain connects TRBV6-1 to TRBJ2-5, with D possibly TRBD2 on 7 matching bases. V was shortened by 7 bases and J by 4 bases, with 19 bases between the two germline ends. CDR1 MNHNS and CDR2 SASEGT come from the germline V gene. The CDR3 covers 15 residues. This CDR3 is CASNPYGGHRETQYF. The CDR3 DNA reads TGTGCCAGCAATCCTTACGGGGGGCACCGAGAGACCCAGTACTTC.

This clonotype was seen many times. This sequence joins TRBV13 and TRBJ1-1, with D unclear. Trimming left V 1 base short and J 12 bases short, with 9 bases between. There are 11 residues in the CDR3. Germline V gene sequence: CDR1 PRHDT, CDR2 FYEKMQ (reference sequence). The CDR3 nucleotides read TGTGCCAGCAGCTTAGTGGAGTTTACTTTCTTT. Residues: CASSLVEFTFF.